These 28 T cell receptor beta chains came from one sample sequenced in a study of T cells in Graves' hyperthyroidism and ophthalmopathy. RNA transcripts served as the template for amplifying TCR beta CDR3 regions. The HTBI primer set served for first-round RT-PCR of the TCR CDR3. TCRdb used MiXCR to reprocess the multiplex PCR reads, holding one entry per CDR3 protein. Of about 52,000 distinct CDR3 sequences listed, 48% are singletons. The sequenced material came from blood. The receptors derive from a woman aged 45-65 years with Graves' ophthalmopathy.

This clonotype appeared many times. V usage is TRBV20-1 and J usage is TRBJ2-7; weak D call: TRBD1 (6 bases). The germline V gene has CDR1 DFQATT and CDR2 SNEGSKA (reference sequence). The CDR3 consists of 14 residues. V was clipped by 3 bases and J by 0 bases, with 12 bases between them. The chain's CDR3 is CSASQGKNSYEQYF. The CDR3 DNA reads TGCAGTGCTAGCCAGGGGAAGAACTCCTACGAGCAGTACTTC.

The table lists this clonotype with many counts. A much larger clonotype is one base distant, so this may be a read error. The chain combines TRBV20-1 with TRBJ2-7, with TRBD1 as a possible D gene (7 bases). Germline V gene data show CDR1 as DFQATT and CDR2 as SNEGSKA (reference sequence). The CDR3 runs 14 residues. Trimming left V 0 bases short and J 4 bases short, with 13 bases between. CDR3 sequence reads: CSARDRRGDYEQYF. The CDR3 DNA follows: TGCAGTGCTAGAGATCGCAGGGGGGATTACGAGCAGTACTTC.

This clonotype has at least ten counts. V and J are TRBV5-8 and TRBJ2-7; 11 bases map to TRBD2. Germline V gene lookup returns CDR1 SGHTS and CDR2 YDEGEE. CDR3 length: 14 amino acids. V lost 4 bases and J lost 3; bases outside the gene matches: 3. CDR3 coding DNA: TGTGCCAGCAGCCCGGGACTAGCGGACTACGAGCAGTACTTC. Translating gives CASSPGLADYEQYF.

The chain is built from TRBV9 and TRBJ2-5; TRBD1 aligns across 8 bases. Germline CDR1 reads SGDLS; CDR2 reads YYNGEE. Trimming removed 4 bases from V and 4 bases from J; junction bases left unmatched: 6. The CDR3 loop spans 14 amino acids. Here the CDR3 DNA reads TGTGCCAGCAGCACCGGGACAGGTACAGAGACCCAGTACTTC. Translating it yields CASSTGTGTETQYF.

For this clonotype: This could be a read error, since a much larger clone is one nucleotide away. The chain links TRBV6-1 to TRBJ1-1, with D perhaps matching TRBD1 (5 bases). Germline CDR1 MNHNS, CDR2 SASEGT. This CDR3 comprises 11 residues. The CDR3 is CASSFDRQICF. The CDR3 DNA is TGTGCCAGCAGTTTCGACAGACAGATCTGCTTT.

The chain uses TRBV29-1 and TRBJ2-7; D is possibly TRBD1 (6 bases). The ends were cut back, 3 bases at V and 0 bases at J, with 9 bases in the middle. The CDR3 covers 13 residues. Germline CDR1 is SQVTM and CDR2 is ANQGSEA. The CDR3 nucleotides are TGCAGCGTTGACAGGGACATCTCCTACGAGCAGTACTTC. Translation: CSVDRDISYEQYF.

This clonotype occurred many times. The CDR3 spells CATWRVSGDYYGYTF. DNA for the CDR3: TGTGCCACTTGGCGGGTTTCAGGGGATTACTATGGCTACACCTTC. This chain uses TRBV6-1 with TRBJ1-2; D perhaps matches TRBD1 (6 bases). V gave up 10 bases and J gave up 3 bases, with 21 bases separating them. In germline, CDR1 is MNHNS, CDR2 SASEGT. The CDR3 loop spans 15 amino acids.

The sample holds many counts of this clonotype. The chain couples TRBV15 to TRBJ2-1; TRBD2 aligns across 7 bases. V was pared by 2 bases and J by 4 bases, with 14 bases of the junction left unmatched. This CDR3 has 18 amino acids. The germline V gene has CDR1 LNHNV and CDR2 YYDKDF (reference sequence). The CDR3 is CATSRRPPFRGSYNEQFF. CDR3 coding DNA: TGTGCCACCAGCAGACGACCGCCTTTTCGCGGGAGTTACAATGAGCAGTTCTTC. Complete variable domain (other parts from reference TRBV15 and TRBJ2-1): DAMVIQNPRYQVTQFGKPVTLSCSQTLNHNVMYWYQQKSSQAPKLLFHYYDKDFNNEADTPDNFQSRRPNTSFCFLDIRSPGLGDTAMYLCATSRRPPFRGSYNEQFFGPGTRLTVL.

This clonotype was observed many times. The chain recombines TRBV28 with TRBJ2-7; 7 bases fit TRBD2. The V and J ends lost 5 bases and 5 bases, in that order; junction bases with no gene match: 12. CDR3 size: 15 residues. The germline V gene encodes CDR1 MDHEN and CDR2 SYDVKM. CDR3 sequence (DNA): TGTGCCAGCAGTCCTCCCCTAGGGGAGGGAAACGAGCAGTACTTC. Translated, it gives CASSPPLGEGNEQYF.

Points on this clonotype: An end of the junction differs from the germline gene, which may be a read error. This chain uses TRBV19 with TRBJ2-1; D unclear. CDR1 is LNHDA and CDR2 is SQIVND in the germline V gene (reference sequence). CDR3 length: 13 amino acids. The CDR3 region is CASSIVIHDEQLF. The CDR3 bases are TGTGCCAGTAGTATAGTTATCCATGATGAGCAGCTCTTC.

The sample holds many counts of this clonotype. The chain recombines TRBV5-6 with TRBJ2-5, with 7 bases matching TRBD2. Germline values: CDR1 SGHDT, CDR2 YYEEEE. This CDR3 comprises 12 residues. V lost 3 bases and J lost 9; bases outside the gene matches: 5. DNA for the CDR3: TGTGCCAGCAGCTGGACCCGGGGGGCCCAGTACTTC. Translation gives CASSWTRGAQYF.

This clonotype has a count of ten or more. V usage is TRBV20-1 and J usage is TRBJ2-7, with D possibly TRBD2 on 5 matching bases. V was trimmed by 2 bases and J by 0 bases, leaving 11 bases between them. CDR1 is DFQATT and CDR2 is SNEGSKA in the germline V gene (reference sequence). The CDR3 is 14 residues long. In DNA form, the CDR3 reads TGCAGTGCTAGATCAAGCGGCCACTCCTACGAGCAGTACTTC. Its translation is CSARSSGHSYEQYF.

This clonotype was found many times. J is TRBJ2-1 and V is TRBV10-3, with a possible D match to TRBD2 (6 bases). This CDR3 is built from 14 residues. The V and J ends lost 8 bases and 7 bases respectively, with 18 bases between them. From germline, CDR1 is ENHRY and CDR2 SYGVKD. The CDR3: CAISGTQSQNEQFF. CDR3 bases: TGTGCCATCTCCGGGACTCAGAGCCAGAATGAGCAGTTCTTC.

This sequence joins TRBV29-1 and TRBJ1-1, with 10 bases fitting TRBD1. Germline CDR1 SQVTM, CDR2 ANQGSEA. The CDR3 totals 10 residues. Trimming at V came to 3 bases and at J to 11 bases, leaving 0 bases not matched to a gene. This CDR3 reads CSVEGQGAFF. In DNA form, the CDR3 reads TGCAGCGTTGAGGGACAGGGGGCTTTCTTT.

The CDR3 protein is CASSEQRTGEGYTF. In DNA, the CDR3 is TGTGCCAGCAGTGAACAAAGGACAGGGGAAGGCTACACCTTC. The rearrangement joins TRBV25-1 to TRBJ1-2; 9 nucleotides align to TRBD1. Germline-derived CDR1 and CDR2 are MGHDK and SYGVNS. CDR3 length equals 14 residues. V gave up 2 bases and J gave up 8 bases; unmatched junction bases: 6.

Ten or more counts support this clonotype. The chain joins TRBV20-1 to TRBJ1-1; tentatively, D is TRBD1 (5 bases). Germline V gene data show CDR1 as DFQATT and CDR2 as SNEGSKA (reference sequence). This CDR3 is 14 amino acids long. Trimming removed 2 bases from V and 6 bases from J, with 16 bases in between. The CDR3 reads CSARMGRQKAEAFF. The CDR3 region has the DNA TGCAGTGCTAGAATGGGACGCCAAAAGGCTGAAGCTTTCTTT.

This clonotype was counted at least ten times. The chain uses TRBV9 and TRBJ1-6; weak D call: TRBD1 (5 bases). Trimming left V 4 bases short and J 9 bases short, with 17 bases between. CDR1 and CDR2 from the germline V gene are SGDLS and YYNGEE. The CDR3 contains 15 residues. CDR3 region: CASSSQDGSSSPLHF. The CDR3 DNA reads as TGTGCCAGCAGCTCACAGGATGGGTCAAGTTCACCCCTCCACTTT. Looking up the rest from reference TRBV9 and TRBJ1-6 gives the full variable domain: DSGVTQTPKHLITATGQRVTLRCSPRSGDLSVYWYQQSLDQGLQFLIQYYNGEERAKGNILERFSAQQFPDLHSELNLSSLELGDSALYFCASSSQDGSSSPLHFGNGTRLTVT.

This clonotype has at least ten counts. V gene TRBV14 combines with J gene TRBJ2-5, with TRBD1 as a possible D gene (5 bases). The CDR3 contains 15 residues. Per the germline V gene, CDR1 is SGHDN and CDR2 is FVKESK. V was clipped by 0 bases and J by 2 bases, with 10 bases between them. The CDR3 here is CASSQDFRDQETQYF. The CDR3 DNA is TGTGCCAGCAGCCAAGATTTCAGGGATCAAGAGACCCAGTACTTC. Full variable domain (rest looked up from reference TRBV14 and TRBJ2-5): EAGVTQFPSHSVIEKGQTVTLRCDPISGHDNLYWYRRVMGKEIKFLLHFVKESKQDESGMPNNRFLAERTGGTYSTLKVQPAELEDSGVYFCASSQDFRDQETQYFGPGTRLLVL.

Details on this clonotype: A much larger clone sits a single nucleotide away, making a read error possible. CDR3 sequence (DNA): TGTGCCATCAGTTGGCCTTGGGACAGCGACTATGGCTACACCTTC. Translating it yields CAISWPWDSDYGYTF. The chain employs TRBV10-3 and TRBJ1-2, with TRBD1 matching 7 bases. CDR1 and CDR2 from the germline V gene are ENHRY and SYGVKD. The CDR3 has 15 amino acids. V dropped 5 bases and J dropped 3; count of bases not matched to a gene: 9.

This CDR3 is CAITTHRTSGSYNEQFF. The CDR3 bases are TGTGCCATCACCACACATAGGACTAGCGGGAGTTACAATGAGCAGTTCTTC. The V gene is TRBV10-3, the J gene TRBJ2-1; TRBD2 matches 13 bases. Germline V gene data show CDR1 as ENHRY and CDR2 as SYGVKD. The CDR3 totals 17 residues. V trimming: 7 bases; J trimming: 4 bases; junction bases outside the gene matches: 10.

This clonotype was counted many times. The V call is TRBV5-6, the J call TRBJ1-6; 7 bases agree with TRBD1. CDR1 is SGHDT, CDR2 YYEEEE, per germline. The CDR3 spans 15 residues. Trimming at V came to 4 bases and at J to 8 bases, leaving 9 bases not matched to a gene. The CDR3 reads CASSGTGTDDSPLHF. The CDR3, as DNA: TGTGCCAGCAGCGGAACCGGGACAGATGATTCACCCCTCCACTTT.

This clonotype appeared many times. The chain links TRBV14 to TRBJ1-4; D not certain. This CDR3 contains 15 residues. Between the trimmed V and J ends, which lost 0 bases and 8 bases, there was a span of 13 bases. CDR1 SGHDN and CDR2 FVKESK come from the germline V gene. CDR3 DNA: TGTGCCAGCAGCCAAGAAAGCTGGGCGAGGGAAAAACTGTTTTTT. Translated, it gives CASSQESWAREKLFF.

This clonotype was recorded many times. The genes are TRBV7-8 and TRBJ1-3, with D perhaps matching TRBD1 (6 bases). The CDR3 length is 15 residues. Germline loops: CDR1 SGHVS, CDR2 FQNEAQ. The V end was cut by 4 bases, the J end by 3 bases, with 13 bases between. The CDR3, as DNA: TGTGCCAGCAGCTATCCAGGGGTTTTTGGAAACACCATATATTTT. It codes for CASSYPGVFGNTIYF.

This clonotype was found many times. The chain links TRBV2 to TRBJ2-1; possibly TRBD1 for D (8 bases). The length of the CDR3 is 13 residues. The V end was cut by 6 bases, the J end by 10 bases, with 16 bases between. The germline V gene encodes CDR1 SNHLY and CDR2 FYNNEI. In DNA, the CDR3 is TGTGCCAGCAGAGGGACAGGACTAGACGAGCAGTTCTTC. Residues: CASRGTGLDEQFF. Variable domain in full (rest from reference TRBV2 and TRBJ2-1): EPEVTQTPSHQVTQMGQEVILRCVPISNHLYFYWYRQILGQKVEFLVSFYNNEISEKSEIFDDQFSVERPDGSNFTLKIRSTKLEDSAMYFCASRGTGLDEQFFGPGTRLTVL.

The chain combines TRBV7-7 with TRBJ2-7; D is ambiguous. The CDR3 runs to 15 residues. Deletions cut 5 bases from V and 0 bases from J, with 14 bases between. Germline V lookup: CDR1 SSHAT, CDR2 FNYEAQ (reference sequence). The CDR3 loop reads CASSHSWTYSYEQYF. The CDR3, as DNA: TGTGCCAGCAGCCACTCCTGGACGTACTCCTACGAGCAGTACTTC.

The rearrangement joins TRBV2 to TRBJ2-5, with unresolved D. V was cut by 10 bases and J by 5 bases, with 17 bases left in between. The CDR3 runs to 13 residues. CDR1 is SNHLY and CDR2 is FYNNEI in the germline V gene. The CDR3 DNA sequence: TGTGCCACCCTGGCGGCTCCACTTGAGACCCAGTACTTC. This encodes CATLAAPLETQYF. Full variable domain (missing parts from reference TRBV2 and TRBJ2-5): EPEVTQTPSHQVTQMGQEVILRCVPISNHLYFYWYRQILGQKVEFLVSFYNNEISEKSEIFDDQFSVERPDGSNFTLKIRSTKLEDSAMYFCATLAAPLETQYFGPGTRLLVL.

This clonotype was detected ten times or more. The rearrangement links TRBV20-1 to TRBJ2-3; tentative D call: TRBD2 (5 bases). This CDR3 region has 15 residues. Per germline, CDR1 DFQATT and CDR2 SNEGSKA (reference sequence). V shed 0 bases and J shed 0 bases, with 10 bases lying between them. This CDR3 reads CSARDQPGSTDTQYF. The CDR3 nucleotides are TGCAGTGCTAGAGACCAACCGGGGAGCACAGATACGCAGTATTTT.

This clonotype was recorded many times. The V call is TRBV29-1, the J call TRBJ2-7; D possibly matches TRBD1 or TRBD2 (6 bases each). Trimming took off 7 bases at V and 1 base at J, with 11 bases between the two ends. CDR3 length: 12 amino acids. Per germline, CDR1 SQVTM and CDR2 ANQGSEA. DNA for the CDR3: TGCAGCGCCGCGGGACATTCCTACGAGCAGTACTTC. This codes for CSAAGHSYEQYF.